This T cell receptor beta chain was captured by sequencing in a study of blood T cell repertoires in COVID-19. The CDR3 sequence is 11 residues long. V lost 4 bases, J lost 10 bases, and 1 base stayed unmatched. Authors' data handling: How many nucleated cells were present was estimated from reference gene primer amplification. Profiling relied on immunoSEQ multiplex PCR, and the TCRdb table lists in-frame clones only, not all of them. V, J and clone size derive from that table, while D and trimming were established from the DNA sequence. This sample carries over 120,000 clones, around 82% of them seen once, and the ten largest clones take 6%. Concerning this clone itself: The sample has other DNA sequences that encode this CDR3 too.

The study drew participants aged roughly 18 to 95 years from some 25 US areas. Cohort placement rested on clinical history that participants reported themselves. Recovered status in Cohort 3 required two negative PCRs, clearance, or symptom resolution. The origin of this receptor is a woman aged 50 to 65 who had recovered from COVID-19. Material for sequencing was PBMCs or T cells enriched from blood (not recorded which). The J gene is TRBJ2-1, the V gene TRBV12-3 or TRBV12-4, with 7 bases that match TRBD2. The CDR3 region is CASSSRGEQFF. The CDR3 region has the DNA TGTGCCAGCAGTTCGCGGGGGGAGCAGTTCTTC.